Listed below are T cell receptor beta chains from one sample, sequenced in a study of OX40 agonist ivuxolimab in advanced cancers. Here immunoSEQ multiplex PCR was the method, and the copy in TCRdb shows in-frame clones only, minus some. This sample carries approximately 66,000 clones, 65% to 90% of them seen once, and the ten largest clones take around 0.75%. The material sequenced was CD4+ or CD8+ T cells sorted from blood, taken in a trial of the OX40 agonist ivuxolimab. The receptor set was obtained from an adult with an advanced solid tumor such as melanoma, head and neck, liver or kidney cancer. CDR3s include the opening cysteine and the closing phenylalanine or tryptophan. A D gene is named only where the DNA matches it firmly. Expanded clones are given a class, and other clones once, few, many or no size at all.

>NA|NA|TRBV7-9|TRBJ2-4
TGTGCCAGCAGCCCCGACCTAGCCAAAAACATTCAGTACTTC
CASSPDLAKNIQYF
>NA|NA|TRBV7-9|TRBJ2-3
TGTGCCAGCAGCATCCGGGACCCAGGCACAGATACGCAGTATTTT
CASSIRDPGTDTQYF
>NA|NA|TRBV4-3|TRBJ2-1
TGCGCCAGCAGCCGGCAAGACGGAGATGGTGAGCAGTTCTTC
CASSRQDGDGEQFF
>TRBD1|NA|TRBV30|TRBJ2-5
TGTGCCTGGGAACGGACAGGGGCCCTGGGGGGGACCCAGTACTTC
CAWERTGALGGTQYF
>TRBD2|NA|TRBV28|TRBJ2-7
TGTGCCAGCGGACCTATTAGCGGGGGAATACTCTACGAGCAGTACTTC
CASGPISGGILYEQYF
>NA|NA|TRBV2|TRBJ2-1
TGTGCCAGCAGCGGTAGCTCCTACAATGAGCAGTTCTTC
CASSGSSYNEQFF
>TRBD1|once|TRBV30|TRBJ1-5
TGTGCCTTCGGGACAGATAGCAATCAGCCCCAGCATTTT
CAFGTDSNQPQHF
>TRBD1|NA|TRBV5-5|TRBJ1-5
TGTGCCAGCAGCCAGAGGACAGGGACGGGGCAGCCCCAGCATTTT
CASSQRTGTGQPQHF
>TRBD1|NA|TRBV5-4|TRBJ1-4
TGTGCCAGCAGCCGGACAGGCCTCGGTGGCGAGGAGGAAAAACTGTTTTTT
CASSRTGLGGEEEKLFF
>TRBD1|once|TRBV6-1|TRBJ2-2
TGTGCCAGCAGTGAAGGTCTACAGGGGGCCCTAACGAACACCGGGGAGCTGTTTTTT
CASSEGLQGALTNTGELFF
>TRBD2|few|TRBV13|TRBJ2-1
TGTGCCAACAGCTTAGGTGTTGGCGGGAGGGCCAATGAGCAGTTCTTC
CANSLGVGGRANEQFF
>NA|NA|TRBV6-1|TRBJ2-1
TGTGCCAGCAGTGACTCGGGCTCCTACAATGAGCAGTTCTTC
CASSDSGSYNEQFF
>TRBD1|NA|TRBV19|TRBJ1-1
TGTGCCAGTTGGTCCAGGGGGCTGCACACTGAAGCTTTCTTT
CASWSRGLHTEAFF
>TRBD1|NA|TRBV9|TRBJ2-7
TGTGCCAGCAGCCCACGCCCCTGGGACAGGGGAACCCACGAGCAGTACTTC
CASSPRPWDRGTHEQYF
>NA|NA|TRBV28|TRBJ2-4
TGTGCCAGCAGGGAGCCGGCCGGGAGAAACATTCAGTACTTC
CASREPAGRNIQYF
>TRBD1|NA|TRBV19|TRBJ1-6
TGTGCCAGTAGTCCCGACAGGGGGACACCCCTCCACTTT
CASSPDRGTPLHF
>TRBD1|NA|TRBV7-2|TRBJ1-1
TGTGCCAGCAGCGAGACCTTGGGACAGTCCCTTGAAGCTTTCTTT
CASSETLGQSLEAFF
>NA|few|TRBV6-1|TRBJ2-7
TGTGCCAGCAATCACGGAGGGGGACCCTACGAGCAGTACTTC
CASNHGGGPYEQYF
>TRBD2|NA|TRBV18|TRBJ2-3
TGTGCCAGCTCACCAGTCATAGCGGGGTCGGGAGATACGCAGTATTTT
CASSPVIAGSGDTQYF
>NA|NA|TRBV30|TRBJ1-4
TGTGCCTCCAACAGGGCAGGTGAAAAACTGTTTTTT
CASNRAGEKLFF
>TRBD2|NA|TRBV5-1|TRBJ2-1
TGCGCCAGCAGCAATCTAGCGGACAATGAGCAGTTCTTC
CASSNLADNEQFF
>TRBD1|NA|TRBV28|TRBJ1-5
TGTGCCAGCAGTTTGACAGGGGGCAATCAGCCCCAGCATTTT
CASSLTGGNQPQHF
>TRBD2|NA|TRBV10-3|TRBJ2-7
TGTGCCATCAGTGAGTCCGGGACTAGCGGGGTAGAGCAGTACTTC
CAISESGTSGVEQYF
>NA|few|TRBV28|TRBJ1-5
TGTGCCACCTTACCCACAGGCCATCAGCCCCAGCATTTT
CATLPTGHQPQHF
>NA|once|TRBV12-5|TRBJ2-1
TGTGCTAGTGGTTTGGGGAGCGGATCCTACAATGAGCAGTTCTTC
CASGLGSGSYNEQFF